What follows are 20 T cell receptor beta chains derived from one specimen sequenced in a study of a mutant IDH1 vaccine in newly diagnosed glioma. These receptors' antigens are unknown. Only in-frame clones appear in the TCRdb table, and some are missing; sequencing was by immunoSEQ multiplex PCR. The sample lists 75,000 to 80,000 clones, over 75% seen once, with about 0.6% in the top ten. Time point meaning: week 5, during vaccination. The investigators gave 300 ug of mutant IDH1 20-mer peptide in each vaccine dose, together with topical imiquimod. The sequencing here drew on PBMCs, taken from a glioma patient whose treatment included an IDH1 peptide vaccine. The receptor source for this set is a woman aged 45-60 years with glioma.

The rearrangement uses TRBV10-2 and TRBJ1-5; perhaps TRBD1 as D (6 bases). CDR1 and CDR2 (germline): WSHSY, SAAADI. The CDR3 is 16 amino acids. The V end was cut by 4 bases, the J end by 7 bases, with 20 bases between. CDR3 region: CASSAEGQGWVQPQHF. The DNA of the CDR3 is TGCGCCAGCAGTGCCGAGGGGCAGGGGTGGGTGCAGCCCCAGCATTTT.

The CDR3 DNA reads TGTGCCAGCAGCTTAAAGGGGGCTGGAAACACCATATATTTT. Encoded protein: CASSLKGAGNTIYF. The chain couples TRBV7-8 to TRBJ1-3, with D maybe TRBD1 (6 bases). The V gene lost 2 bases and the J gene lost 2 bases, with 7 bases spanning the gap. Germline V gene data show CDR1 as SGHVS and CDR2 as FQNEAQ. CDR3 size: 14 residues.

The CDR3 coding sequence is TGCGCCAGCAGTGAGTCCCGTCGGGACAGGGGGTATGGCTACACCTTC. Amino acid sequence: CASSESRRDRGYGYTF. The chain links TRBV10-2 to TRBJ1-2, with 11 nucleotides matching TRBD1. The germline V gene has CDR1 WSHSY and CDR2 SAAADI. There are 16 residues in the CDR3. V shed 0 bases and J 5 bases; nucleotides not matched to a gene: 5.

The V gene is TRBV29-1, the J gene TRBJ1-2; 8 nucleotides line up with TRBD1. Germline V gene sequence: CDR1 SQVTM, CDR2 ANQGSEA. The J segment lost 4 bases and the V segment lost 4 bases, leaving 11 bases of the junction unmatched. This CDR3 spans 15 amino acids. The CDR3 reads CSVVSGRGLGYGYTF. CDR3 nucleotides: TGCAGCGTTGTTTCTGGCAGGGGGCTTGGCTATGGCTACACCTTC. Full variable domain (missing parts from reference TRBV29-1 and TRBJ1-2): SAVISQKPSRDICQRGTSLTIQCQVDSQVTMMFWYRQQPGQSLTLIATANQGSEATYESGFVIDKFPISRPNLTFSTLTVSNMSPEDSSIYLCSVVSGRGLGYGYTFGSGTRLTVV.

Turning to this clone: This sample also contains other DNA sequences that code for the same CDR3. The chain employs TRBV2 and TRBJ2-1, with D uncertain. V was pared by 2 bases and J by 8 bases, with 4 bases between. Germline V CDR1 and CDR2: SNHLY, FYNNEI. CDR3 length: 11 residues. The CDR3 DNA sequence: TGTGCCAGCAGTGAAAGACATGAGCAGTTCTTC. Its protein is CASSERHEQFF.

The rearrangement joins TRBV28 to TRBJ2-3, with D possibly matching TRBD2 (5 bases). Trimming took 7 bases from V and 3 from J, leaving 11 bases between them. CDR3 length: 13 amino acids. Looked up from germline, CDR1 is MDHEN and CDR2 is SYDVKM. The CDR3 reads CASNGDSTDTQYF. CDR3 nucleotide sequence: TGTGCCAGCAACGGGGATTCGACAGATACGCAGTATTTT.

This sequence joins TRBV11-2 and TRBJ2-6, with D possibly matching TRBD1 (6 bases). Germline V gene lookup returns CDR1 SGHAT and CDR2 FQNNGV. This CDR3 spans 17 amino acids. The germline V and J ends were trimmed by 8 bases and 2 bases, with 19 bases remaining between them. CDR3 in amino acids: CASAMGRGRTGANVLTF. CDR3 in DNA: TGTGCCAGCGCGATGGGCAGGGGAAGGACTGGGGCCAACGTCCTGACTTTC.

The chain joins TRBV6-5 to TRBJ2-1; 10 nucleotides align to TRBD1. The CDR3 consists of 14 residues. Germline loops: CDR1 MNHEY, CDR2 SVGAGI. With 7 bases clipped from V and 9 bases from J, the junction kept 9 bases outside the gene matches. The DNA for the CDR3 is TGTGCCAGCACCAGGGGGACAGGGGATACTGAGCAGTTCTTC. It is translated as CASTRGTGDTEQFF.

In this sample, this clone turned up once. CDR3 DNA: TGTGCCAGCTCACCACCGTCAATAGCTGGCCTACGAGCGGGCTACACCTTC. This gives the protein CASSPPSIAGLRAGYTF. The chain couples TRBV18 to TRBJ1-2; no clear D gene. V lost 0 bases, J lost 8 bases, and 22 bases lay in between. CDR1 KGHSH and CDR2 LQKENI come from the germline V gene. The CDR3 contains 17 residues.

The chain employs TRBV7-9 and TRBJ2-3; 11 bases fit TRBD2. The V segment lost 2 bases and the J segment 5 bases; nucleotides outside the gene matches: 3. The CDR3 spans 15 residues. Germline V gene lookup returns CDR1 SEHNR and CDR2 FQNEAQ (reference sequence). In nucleotides, the CDR3 is TGTGCCAGCAGCTTAATCGGACTAGCGGGAGATACGCAGTATTTT. This encodes CASSLIGLAGDTQYF.

This chain uses TRBV29-1 with TRBJ2-1; 9 nucleotides line up with TRBD2. Trimming removed 7 bases from V and 10 bases from J; junction bases left unmatched: 8. The germline V gene has CDR1 SQVTM and CDR2 ANQGSEA. This CDR3 is built from 12 residues. CDR3 residues: CSAGGGGWEQFF. The CDR3 nucleotides read TGCAGCGCCGGCGGGGGGGGCTGGGAGCAGTTCTTC.

This chain joins TRBV19 and TRBJ2-6, with no clear D. Germline V gene data show CDR1 as LNHDA and CDR2 as SQIVND (reference sequence). CDR3 length: 14 amino acids. V was shortened by 7 bases and J by 0 bases, with 7 bases between the two germline ends. CDR3 amino acids: CASKPDSGANVLTF. The CDR3 DNA is TGTGCCAGTAAACCAGACTCTGGGGCCAACGTCCTGACTTTC.

The rearrangement joins TRBV6-1 to TRBJ2-7; TRBD2 matches at 9 bases. The CDR3 extends over 15 amino acids. CDR1 and CDR2 (germline): MNHNS, SASEGT. The V gene end was trimmed by 1 base and the J gene end by 2 bases; junction bases not matched to a gene: 3. CDR3 sequence: CASSEVAGVPYEQYF. The CDR3 nucleotides read TGTGCCAGCAGTGAAGTAGCGGGAGTACCCTACGAGCAGTACTTC.

This clone occurred once. The V call is TRBV28, the J call TRBJ2-1; TRBD1 is a possible D gene (6 bases). The V gene's germline CDR1 is MDHEN and CDR2 SYDVKM. The CDR3 sequence is 13 residues long. V lost 6 bases to trimming and J lost 8 bases, with 14 bases between them. CDR3 in amino acids: CASRPQGWDEQFF. The CDR3 region has the DNA TGTGCCAGCAGGCCACAGGGTTGGGATGAGCAGTTCTTC.

The chain couples TRBV30 to TRBJ1-2; maybe TRBD1 (6 bases). Germline loops: CDR1 GTSNPN, CDR2 SVGIG (reference sequence). V shed 4 bases and J shed 4 bases, with 13 bases lying between them. This CDR3 contains 13 residues. CDR3: CAWISRGSYGYTF. DNA of the CDR3: TGTGCCTGGATCTCCAGGGGAAGCTATGGCTACACCTTC.

This clone was seen a single time. V usage is TRBV18 and J usage is TRBJ2-7; 7 bases match TRBD1. The germline CDR1 and CDR2 sequences are KGHSH and LQKENI. The CDR3 covers 14 residues. Losses at the gene ends were 0 bases for V and 2 bases for J; bases not matched to a gene: 1. CDR3 sequence (DNA): TGTGCCAGCTCACCACCGGGGACAGCCTACGAGCAGTACTTC. This translates into CASSPPGTAYEQYF.

V is TRBV28 and J is TRBJ2-3; D remains ambiguous. V dropped 4 bases and J dropped 1 base, with 21 bases sitting between them. Looked up from germline, CDR1 is MDHEN and CDR2 is SYDVKM. This CDR3 is 18 amino acids long. The CDR3 DNA reads TGTGCCAGCAGTTCTGTACTATACTCCCGGGTCGGCACAGATACGCAGTATTTT. Protein: CASSSVLYSRVGTDTQYF.

This chain joins TRBV2 and TRBJ1-6; no reliable D call. Trimming took 5 bases from V and 12 from J, leaving 20 bases between them. The V gene's germline CDR1 is SNHLY and CDR2 FYNNEI. This CDR3 spans 15 amino acids. Here the CDR3 DNA reads TGTGCCAGCAGTCAGGACCATCCTAGACTAAGACCCCTCCACTTT. It codes for CASSQDHPRLRPLHF.

The J gene is TRBJ2-1, the V gene TRBV7-6, with 8 bases aligning to TRBD2. The CDR3 is made up of 12 amino acids. J was trimmed by 7 bases and V by 9 bases; bases with no gene match: 5. CDR1 SGHVS and CDR2 FNYEAQ come from the germline V gene. CDR3 bases: TGTGCCAGTTCTAGCGGGTGGAATGAGCAGTTCTTC. This sequence encodes CASSSGWNEQFF. Full variable domain (remainder filled in from reference TRBV7-6 and TRBJ2-1): GAGVSQSPRYKVTKRGQDVALRCDPISGHVSLYWYRQALGQGPEFLTYFNYEAQQDKSGLPNDRFSAERPEGSISTLTIQRTEQRDSAMYRCASSSGWNEQFFGPGTRLTVL.

This clone was found once. This chain uses TRBV6-5 with TRBJ1-6, with 8 bases fitting TRBD1. The length of the CDR3 is 16 residues. V lost 1 base to trimming and J lost 10 bases; unmatched junction nucleotides: 9. Germline assignment: CDR1 MNHEY and CDR2 SVGAGI. As DNA, the CDR3 is TGTGCCAGCAGTTACTACGGACAGGGATCGGGGTCACCCCTCCACTTT. Amino acid sequence: CASSYYGQGSGSPLHF.